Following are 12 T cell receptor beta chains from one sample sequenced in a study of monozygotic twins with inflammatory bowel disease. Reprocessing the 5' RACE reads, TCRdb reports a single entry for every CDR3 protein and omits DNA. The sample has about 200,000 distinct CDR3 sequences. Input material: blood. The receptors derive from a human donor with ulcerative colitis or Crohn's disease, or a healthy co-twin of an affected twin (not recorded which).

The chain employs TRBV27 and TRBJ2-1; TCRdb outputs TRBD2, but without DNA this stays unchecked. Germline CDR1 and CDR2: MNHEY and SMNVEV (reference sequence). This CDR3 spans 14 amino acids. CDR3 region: CASSRLAGNNEQFF.

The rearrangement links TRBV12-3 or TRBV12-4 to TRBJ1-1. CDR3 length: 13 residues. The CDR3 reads CASSKKDNTEAFF.

CDR3 region: CASSLSTRDTQYF. The chain combines TRBV5-1 with TRBJ2-3; there is no DNA to check the TCRdb D call of TRBD1. The germline gives CDR1 SGHRS, CDR2 YFSETQ. The CDR3 is 13 residues long.

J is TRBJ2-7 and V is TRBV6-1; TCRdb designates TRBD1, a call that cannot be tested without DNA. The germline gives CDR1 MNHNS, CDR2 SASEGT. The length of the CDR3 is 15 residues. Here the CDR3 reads CASSPLTGGPYEQYF.

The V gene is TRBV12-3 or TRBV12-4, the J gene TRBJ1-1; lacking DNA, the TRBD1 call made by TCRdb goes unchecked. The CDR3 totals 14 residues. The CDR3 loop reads CASRFRGANTEAFF.

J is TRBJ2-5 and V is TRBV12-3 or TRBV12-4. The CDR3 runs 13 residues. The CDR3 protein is CASSPSGQETQYF.

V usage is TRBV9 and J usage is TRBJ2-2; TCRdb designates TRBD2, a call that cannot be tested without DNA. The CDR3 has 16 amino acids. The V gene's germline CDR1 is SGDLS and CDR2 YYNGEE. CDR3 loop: CARSVVGESDTGELFF.

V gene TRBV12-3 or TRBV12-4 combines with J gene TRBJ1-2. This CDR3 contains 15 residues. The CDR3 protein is CASSLKSAALYGYTF.

The CDR3 is CASSTGVQGYTF. The rearrangement uses TRBV28 and TRBJ1-2; the D call from TCRdb, TRBD1, cannot be confirmed without DNA. Germline CDR1 and CDR2: MDHEN and SYDVKM. The CDR3 loop spans 12 amino acids.

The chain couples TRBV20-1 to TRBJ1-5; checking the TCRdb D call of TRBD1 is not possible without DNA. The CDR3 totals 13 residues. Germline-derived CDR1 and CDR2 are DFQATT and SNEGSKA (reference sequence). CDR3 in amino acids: CSARDGGPMAQHF.

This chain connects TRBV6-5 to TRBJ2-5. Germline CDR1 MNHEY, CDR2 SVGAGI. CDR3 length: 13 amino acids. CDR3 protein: CASRLTSWKTQYF.

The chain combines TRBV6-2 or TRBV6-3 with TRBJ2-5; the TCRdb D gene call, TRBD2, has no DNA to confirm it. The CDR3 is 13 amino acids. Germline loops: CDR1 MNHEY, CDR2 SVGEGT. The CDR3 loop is CASNSAGGKTQYF.